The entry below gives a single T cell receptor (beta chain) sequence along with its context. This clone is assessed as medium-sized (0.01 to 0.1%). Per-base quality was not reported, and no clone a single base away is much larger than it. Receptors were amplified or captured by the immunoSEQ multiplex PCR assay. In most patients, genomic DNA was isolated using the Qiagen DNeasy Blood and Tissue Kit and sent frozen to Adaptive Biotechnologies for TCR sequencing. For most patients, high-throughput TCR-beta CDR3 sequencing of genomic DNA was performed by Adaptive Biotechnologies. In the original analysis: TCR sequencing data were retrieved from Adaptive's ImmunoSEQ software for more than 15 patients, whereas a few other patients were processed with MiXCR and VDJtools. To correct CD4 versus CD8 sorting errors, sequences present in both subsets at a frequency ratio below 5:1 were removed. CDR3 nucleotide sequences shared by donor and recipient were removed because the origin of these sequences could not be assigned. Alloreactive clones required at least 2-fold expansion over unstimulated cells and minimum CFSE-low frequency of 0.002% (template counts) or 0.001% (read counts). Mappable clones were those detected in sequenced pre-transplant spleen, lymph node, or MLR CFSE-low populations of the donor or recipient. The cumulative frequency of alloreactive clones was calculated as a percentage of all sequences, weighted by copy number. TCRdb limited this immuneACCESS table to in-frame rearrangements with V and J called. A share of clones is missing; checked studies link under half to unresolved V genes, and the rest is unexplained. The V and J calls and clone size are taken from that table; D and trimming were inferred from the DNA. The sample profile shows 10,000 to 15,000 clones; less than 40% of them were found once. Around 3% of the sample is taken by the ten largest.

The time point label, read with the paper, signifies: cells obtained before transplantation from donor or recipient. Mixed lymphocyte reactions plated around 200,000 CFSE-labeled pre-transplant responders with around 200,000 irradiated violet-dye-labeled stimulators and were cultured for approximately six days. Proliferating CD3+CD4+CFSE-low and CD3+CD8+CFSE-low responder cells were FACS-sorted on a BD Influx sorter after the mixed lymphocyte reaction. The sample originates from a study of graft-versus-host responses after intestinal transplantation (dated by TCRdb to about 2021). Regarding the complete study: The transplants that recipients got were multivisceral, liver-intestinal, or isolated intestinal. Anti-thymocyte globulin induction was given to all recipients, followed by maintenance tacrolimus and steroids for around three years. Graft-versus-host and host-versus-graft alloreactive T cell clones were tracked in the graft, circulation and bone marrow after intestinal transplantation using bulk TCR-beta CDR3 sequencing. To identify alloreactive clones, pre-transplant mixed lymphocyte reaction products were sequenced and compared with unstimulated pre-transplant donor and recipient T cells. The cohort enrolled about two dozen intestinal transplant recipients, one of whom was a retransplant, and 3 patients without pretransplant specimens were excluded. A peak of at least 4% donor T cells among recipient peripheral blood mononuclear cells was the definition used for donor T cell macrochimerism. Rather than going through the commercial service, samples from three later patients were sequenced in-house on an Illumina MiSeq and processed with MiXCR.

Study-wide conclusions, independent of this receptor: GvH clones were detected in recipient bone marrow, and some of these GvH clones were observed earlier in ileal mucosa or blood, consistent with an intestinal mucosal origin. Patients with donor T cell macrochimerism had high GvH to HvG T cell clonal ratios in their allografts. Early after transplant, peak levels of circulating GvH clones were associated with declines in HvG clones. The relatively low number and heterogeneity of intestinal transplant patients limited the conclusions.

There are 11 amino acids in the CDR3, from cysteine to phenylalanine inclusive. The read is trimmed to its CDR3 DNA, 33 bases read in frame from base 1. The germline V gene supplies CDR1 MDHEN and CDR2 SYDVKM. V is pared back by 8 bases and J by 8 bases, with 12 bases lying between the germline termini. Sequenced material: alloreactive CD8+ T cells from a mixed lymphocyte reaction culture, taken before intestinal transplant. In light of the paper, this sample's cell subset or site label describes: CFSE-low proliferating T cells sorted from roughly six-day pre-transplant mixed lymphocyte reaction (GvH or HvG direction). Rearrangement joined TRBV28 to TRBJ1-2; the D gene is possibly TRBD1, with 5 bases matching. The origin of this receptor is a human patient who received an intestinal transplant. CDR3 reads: CASATGSGYTF. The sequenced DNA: TGTGCCAGCGCCACAGGCTCGGGCTACACCTTC.